The entry below gives a single T cell receptor beta chain sequence along with its context. Random hexamers served to reverse transcribe about 0.45 to 1 ug RNA. A single record per CDR3 protein comes from TCRdb applying MiXCR to the immunoSEQ multiplex PCR reads. The sample has about 430,000 distinct CDR3 sequences, around 83% seen once. The entry originates in a study of CD8 T cells in Susac syndrome. Germline CDR1 DFQATT, CDR2 SNEGSKA (reference sequence). Trimming left V 1 base short and J 2 bases short, with 11 bases between. The CDR3 covers 14 residues. The V and J genes are TRBV20-1 and TRBJ1-2; D is undetermined. Sequenced sample: CD8+ T cells from PBMCs. The sequence was collected from a human donor with multiple sclerosis. In nucleotides, the CDR3 is TGCAGTGCTAGAGCCTGGACGGAGAACTATGGCTACACCTTC. Its translation: CSARAWTENYGYTF.